This TCR beta chain derives from a study of regulatory T cells in long-lasting Graves disease. CDR1 and CDR2 from the germline V gene are SGHVS and FQNEAQ. Deletions cut 1 base from V and 2 bases from J, with 9 bases between. This CDR3 comprises 14 residues. The time point denotes: persistent/refractory GD, antithyroid drugs over 5 years with positive TRAb. From PBMCs, RNA was extracted and then used to make the TCR library. The guidelines of the American Thyroid Association were the basis for diagnosing Graves' disease. The authors built TCR beta libraries using iRepertoire HTBI primers and Arm-PCR of CDR3 regions. In the authors' methods: Across samples, roughly 64 TRBV and 14 TRBJ segments were found. TCRdb analysed the multiplex PCR reads with MiXCR anew, one entry per CDR3 protein. The V and J calls reflect TCRdb's pipeline rather than the authors' work. The sample has fewer than 550,000 distinct CDR3 sequences; 20% to 25% are singletons.

This clonotype occurred a few times. The receptor was derived from a female donor with Graves disease. Sequenced material: peripheral blood mononuclear cells (PBMCs), taken when the disease was refractory, from a patient treated with antithyroid drugs. The gene calls are TRBV7-8 and TRBJ2-7; no reliable D call. Written as DNA, the CDR3 is TGTGCCAGCAGCTTAGATAGGGTGGCCTACGAGCAGTACTTC. Encoded protein: CASSLDRVAYEQYF.